The source of this TCR beta chain is a study of T cell responses to AZD1222 COVID-19 vaccine. Study observations and caveats: Targeting of unmutated variant regions was reportedly seen in nearly half of spike-specific TCRs.

Method: immunoSEQ multiplex PCR; TCRdb's copy keeps in-frame clones and lacks some. The sample lists 150,000 to 200,000 clones; about 91% were seen once. There are 13 residues in the CDR3. Germline CDR1 is SQVTM and CDR2 is ANQGSEA. The germline V and J ends were trimmed by 6 bases and 3 bases, with 15 bases remaining between them. On this clone: No antigen is known for it.

This TCR came from an adult who received the AZD1222 COVID-19 vaccine. The specimen comprised peripheral blood, sampled 28 days after the second AZD1222 dose. The chain has TRBV29-1 and TRBJ2-7, with a tentative D call TRBD2 (5 bases). CDR3 sequence reads: CSVRLRAGYEQYF. CDR3 in DNA: TGCAGCGTGCGGTTGAGGGCGGGCTACGAGCAGTACTTC.